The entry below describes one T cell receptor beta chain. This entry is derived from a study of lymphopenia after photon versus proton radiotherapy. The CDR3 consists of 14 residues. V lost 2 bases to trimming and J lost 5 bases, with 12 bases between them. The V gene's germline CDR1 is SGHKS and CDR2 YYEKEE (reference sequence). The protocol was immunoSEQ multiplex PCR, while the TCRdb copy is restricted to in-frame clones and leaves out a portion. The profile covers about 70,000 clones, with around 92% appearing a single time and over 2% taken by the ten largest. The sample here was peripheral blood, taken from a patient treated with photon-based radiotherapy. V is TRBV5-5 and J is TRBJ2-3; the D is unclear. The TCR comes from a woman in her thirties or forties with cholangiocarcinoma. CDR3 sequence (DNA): TGTGCCAGCAGCTTATTACCGCCAGGAGATACGCAGTATTTT. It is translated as CASSLLPPGDTQYF.